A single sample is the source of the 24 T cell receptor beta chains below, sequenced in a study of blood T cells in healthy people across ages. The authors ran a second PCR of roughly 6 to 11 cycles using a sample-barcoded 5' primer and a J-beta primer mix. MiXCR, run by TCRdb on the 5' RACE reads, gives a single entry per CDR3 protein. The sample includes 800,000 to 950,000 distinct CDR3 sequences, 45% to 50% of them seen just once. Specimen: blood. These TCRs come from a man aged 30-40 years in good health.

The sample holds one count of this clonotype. CDR3 protein: CASSTQGGNIQYF. CDR3 nucleotide sequence: TGTGCCAGCAGCACTCAGGGGGGCAACATTCAGTACTTC. The rearrangement uses TRBV7-2 and TRBJ2-4, with D maybe TRBD1 (7 bases). CDR3 size: 13 residues. Trimming removed 5 bases from V and 7 bases from J, with 12 bases in between. Per the germline V gene, CDR1 is SGHTA and CDR2 is FQGNSA. Supplemented by reference TRBV7-2 and TRBJ2-4, the full variable domain reads GAGVSQSPSNKVTEKGKDVELRCDPISGHTALYWYRQSLGQGLEFLIYFQGNSAPDKSGLPSDRFSAERTGGSVSTLTIQRTQQEDSAVYLCASSTQGGNIQYFGAGTRLSVL.

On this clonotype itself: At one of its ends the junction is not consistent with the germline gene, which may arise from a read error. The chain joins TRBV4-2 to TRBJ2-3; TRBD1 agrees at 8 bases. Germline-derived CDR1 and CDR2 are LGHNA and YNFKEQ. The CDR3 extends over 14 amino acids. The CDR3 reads CASSQDRATDAQYF. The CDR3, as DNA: TGTGCCAGCAGCCAGGACAGGGCCACAGATGCGCAGTATTTT.

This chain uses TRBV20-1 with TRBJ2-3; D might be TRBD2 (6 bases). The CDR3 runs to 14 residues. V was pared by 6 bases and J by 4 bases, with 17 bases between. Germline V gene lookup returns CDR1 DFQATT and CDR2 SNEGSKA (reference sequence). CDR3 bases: TGCAGTGCCAACAAACCCCTAGCGCCAGATACGCAGTATTTT. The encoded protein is CSANKPLAPDTQYF.

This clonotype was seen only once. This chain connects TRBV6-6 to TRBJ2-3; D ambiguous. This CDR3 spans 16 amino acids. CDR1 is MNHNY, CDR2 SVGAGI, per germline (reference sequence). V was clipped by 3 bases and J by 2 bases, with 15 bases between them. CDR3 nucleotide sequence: TGTGCCAGCAGTTATCAAGGCAGACCGAACACAGATACGCAGTATTTT. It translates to CASSYQGRPNTDTQYF.

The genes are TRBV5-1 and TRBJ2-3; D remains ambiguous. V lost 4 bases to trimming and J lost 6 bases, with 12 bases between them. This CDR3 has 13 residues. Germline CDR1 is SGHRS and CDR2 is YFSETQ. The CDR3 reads CASSVTNQDTQYF. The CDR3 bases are TGCGCCAGCAGCGTTACCAATCAGGATACGCAGTATTTT.

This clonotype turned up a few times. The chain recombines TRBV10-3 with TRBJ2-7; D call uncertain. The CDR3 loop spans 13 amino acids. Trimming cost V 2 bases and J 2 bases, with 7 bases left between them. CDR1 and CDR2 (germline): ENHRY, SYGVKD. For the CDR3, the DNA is TGTGCCATCAGTGAGGATTATCCCTACGAGCAGTACTTC. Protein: CAISEDYPYEQYF.

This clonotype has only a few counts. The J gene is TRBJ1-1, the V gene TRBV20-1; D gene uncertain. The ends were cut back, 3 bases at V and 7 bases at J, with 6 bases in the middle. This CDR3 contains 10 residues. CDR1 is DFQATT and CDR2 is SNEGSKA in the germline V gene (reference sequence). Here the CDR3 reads CSASLGEAFF. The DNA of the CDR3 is TGCAGTGCTAGTCTGGGTGAAGCTTTCTTT.

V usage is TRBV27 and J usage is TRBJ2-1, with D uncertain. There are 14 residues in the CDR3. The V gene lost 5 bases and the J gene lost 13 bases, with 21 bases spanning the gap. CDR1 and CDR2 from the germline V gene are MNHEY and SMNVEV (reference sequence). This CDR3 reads CASSLALKRETQFF. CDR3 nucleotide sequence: TGTGCCAGCAGTCTCGCACTGAAGCGAGAGACCCAGTTCTTC.

The CDR3 spells CSAPPFVASTDTQYF. The CDR3 DNA follows: TGCAGTGCACCACCCTTCGTGGCTAGCACAGATACGCAGTATTTT. The chain links TRBV20-1 to TRBJ2-3; no reliable D call. The CDR3 totals 15 residues. The germline gives CDR1 DFQATT, CDR2 SNEGSKA (reference sequence). Deletions cut 6 bases from V and 0 bases from J, with 16 bases between.

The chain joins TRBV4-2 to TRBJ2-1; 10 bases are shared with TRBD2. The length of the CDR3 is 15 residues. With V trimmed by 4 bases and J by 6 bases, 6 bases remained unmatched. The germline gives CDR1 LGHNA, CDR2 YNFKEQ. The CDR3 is CASSLSGGAPNEQFF. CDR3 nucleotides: TGTGCCAGCAGCCTGAGCGGGGGGGCCCCCAATGAGCAGTTCTTC.

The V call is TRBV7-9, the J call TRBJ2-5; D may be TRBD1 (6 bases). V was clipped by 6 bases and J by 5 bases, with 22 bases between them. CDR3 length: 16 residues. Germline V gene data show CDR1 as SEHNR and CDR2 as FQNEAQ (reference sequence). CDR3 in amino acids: CASSLNRDIGQETQYF. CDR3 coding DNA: TGTGCCAGCAGTTTAAACCGGGACATAGGCCAGGAGACCCAGTACTTC.

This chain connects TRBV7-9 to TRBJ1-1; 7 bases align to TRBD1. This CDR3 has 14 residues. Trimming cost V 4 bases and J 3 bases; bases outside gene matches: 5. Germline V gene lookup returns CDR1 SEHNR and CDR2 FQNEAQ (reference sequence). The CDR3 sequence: CASSSRGGDTEAFF. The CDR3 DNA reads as TGTGCCAGCAGCTCCAGGGGGGGGGACACTGAAGCTTTCTTT.

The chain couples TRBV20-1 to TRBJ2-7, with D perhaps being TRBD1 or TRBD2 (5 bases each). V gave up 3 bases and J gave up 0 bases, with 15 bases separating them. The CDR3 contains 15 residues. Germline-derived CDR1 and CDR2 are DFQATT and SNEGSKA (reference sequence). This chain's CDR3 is CSASLPGPYSYEQYF. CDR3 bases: TGCAGTGCTAGTCTTCCGGGGCCCTACTCCTACGAGCAGTACTTC.

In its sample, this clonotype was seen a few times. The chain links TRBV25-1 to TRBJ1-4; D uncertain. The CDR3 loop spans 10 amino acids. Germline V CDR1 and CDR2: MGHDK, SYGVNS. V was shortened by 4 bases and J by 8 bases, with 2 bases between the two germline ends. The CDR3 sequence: CASSGEKLFF. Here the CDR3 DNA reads TGTGCCAGCAGTGGGGAAAAACTGTTTTTT.

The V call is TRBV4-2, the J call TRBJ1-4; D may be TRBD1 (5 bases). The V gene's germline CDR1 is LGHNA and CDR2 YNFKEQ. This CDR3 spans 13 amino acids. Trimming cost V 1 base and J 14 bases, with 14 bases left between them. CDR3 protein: CASSQGGWGGLFF. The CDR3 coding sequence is TGTGCCAGCAGCCAAGGGGGGTGGGGGGGTCTGTTTTTT.

CDR3 nucleotide sequence: TGTGCCAGCAGTGGGGGACAGGGTCTATGGGGCTACACCTTC. Translation gives CASSGGQGLWGYTF. The chain carries TRBV25-1 and TRBJ1-2; TRBD1 aligns across 9 bases. Germline CDR1 and CDR2: MGHDK and SYGVNS. Germline trimming cut 4 bases from V and 8 bases from J; bases unmatched to any gene: 8. The CDR3 length is 14 residues.

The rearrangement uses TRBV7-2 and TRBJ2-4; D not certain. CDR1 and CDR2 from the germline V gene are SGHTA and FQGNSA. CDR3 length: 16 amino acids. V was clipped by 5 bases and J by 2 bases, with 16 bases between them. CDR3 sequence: CASSAQHGWTKNIQYF. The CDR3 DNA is TGTGCCAGCAGCGCCCAGCACGGGTGGACCAAAAACATTCAGTACTTC.

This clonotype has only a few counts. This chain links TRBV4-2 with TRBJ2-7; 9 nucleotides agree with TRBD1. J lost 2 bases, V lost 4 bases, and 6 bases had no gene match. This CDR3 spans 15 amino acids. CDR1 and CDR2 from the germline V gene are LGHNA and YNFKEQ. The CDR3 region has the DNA TGTGCCAGCAGCCTCGAAGGACAGGGGCCCTACGAGCAGTACTTC. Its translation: CASSLEGQGPYEQYF.

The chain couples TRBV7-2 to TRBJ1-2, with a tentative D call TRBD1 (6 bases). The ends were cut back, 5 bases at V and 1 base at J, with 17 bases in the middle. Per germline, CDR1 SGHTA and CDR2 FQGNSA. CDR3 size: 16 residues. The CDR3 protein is CASSPTQAGVNYGYTF. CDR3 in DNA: TGTGCCAGCAGCCCCACCCAAGCAGGGGTTAACTATGGCTACACCTTC.

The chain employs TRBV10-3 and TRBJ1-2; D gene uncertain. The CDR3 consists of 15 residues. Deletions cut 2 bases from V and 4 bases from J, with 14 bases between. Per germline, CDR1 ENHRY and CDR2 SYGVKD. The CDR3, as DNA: TGTGCCATCAGTGAGGCAGCCCTTGGCCCCTATGGCTACACCTTC. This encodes CAISEAALGPYGYTF.

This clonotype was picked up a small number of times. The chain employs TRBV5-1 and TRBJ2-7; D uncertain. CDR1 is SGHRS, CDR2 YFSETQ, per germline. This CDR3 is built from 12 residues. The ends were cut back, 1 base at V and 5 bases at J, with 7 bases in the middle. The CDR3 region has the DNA TGCGCCAGCAGCTTGCGGCAGAACGAGCAGTACTTC. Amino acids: CASSLRQNEQYF.

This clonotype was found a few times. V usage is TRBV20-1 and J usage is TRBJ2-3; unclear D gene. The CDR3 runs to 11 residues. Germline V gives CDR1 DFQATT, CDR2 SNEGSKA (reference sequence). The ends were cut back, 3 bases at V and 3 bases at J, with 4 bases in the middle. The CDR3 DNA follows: TGCAGTGCTAGCGCAACAGATACGCAGTATTTT. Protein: CSASATDTQYF.

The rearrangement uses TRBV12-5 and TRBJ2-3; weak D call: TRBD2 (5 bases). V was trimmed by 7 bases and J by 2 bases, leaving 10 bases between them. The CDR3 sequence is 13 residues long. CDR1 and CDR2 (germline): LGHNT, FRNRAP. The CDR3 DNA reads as TGTGCTAGTGCAGAGCGGTACACAGATACGCAGTATTTT. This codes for CASAERYTDTQYF.

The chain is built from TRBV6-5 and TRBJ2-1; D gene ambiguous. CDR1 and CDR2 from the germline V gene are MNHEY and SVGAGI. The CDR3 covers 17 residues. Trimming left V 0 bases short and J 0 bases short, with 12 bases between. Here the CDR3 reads CASSYSQASGSYNEQFF. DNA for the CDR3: TGTGCCAGCAGTTACTCCCAGGCCTCGGGCTCCTACAATGAGCAGTTCTTC.